The 21 T cell receptor beta chains in this list originate from one sample, sequenced in a study of graft-versus-host responses after intestinal transplantation. Generated by immunoSEQ multiplex PCR, the TCRdb table keeps only in-frame clones and is missing some. The sample includes about 120,000 clones, 85% to 95% of them seen just once. Their antigens are not known. The sample here was unstimulated CD4+ T cells sorted from spleen or lymph node cells, taken before intestinal transplant. The source of these receptors is a human donor who received an intestinal transplant.

The V and J genes are TRBV6-5 and TRBJ2-3; maybe TRBD2 (6 bases). Germline values: CDR1 MNHEY, CDR2 SVGAGI. The CDR3 is 14 amino acids. V was pared by 5 bases and J by 2 bases, with 11 bases between. CDR3 coding DNA: TGTGCCAGCAGTCGCGGGACTTTCACAGATACGCAGTATTTT. Translated, it gives CASSRGTFTDTQYF.

CDR3 amino acids: CASSEGRNQPQHF. CDR3 DNA sequence: TGTGCCTCCTCGGAGGGCCGCAATCAGCCCCAGCATTTT. The J gene is TRBJ1-5, the V gene TRBV30; D is uncertain. The CDR3 sequence is 13 residues long. The ends were cut back, 7 bases at V and 2 bases at J, with 12 bases in the middle. Germline V lookup: CDR1 GTSNPN, CDR2 SVGIG (reference sequence). The whole variable domain, remainder taken from reference TRBV30 and TRBJ1-5, is SQTIHQWPATLVQPVGSPLSLECTVEGTSNPNLYWYRQAAGRGLQLLFYSVGIGQISSEVPQNLSASRPQDRQFILSSKKLLLSDSGFYLCASSEGRNQPQHFGDGTRLSIL.

J is TRBJ1-5 and V is TRBV21-1. TRBV21-1 is a pseudogene segment. This CDR3 has 17 residues. The CDR3 sequence: CASSKEREGDSNQPQHF. The CDR3 nucleotides read TGTGCCAGCAGCAAAGAGCGGGAAGGGGATAGCAATCAGCCCCAGCATTTT.

CDR3 residues: CASGTPSYEQYF. CDR3 nucleotide sequence: TGTGCCAGCGGGACTCCCTCCTACGAGCAGTACTTC. V and J are TRBV7-9 and TRBJ2-5; D perhaps matches TRBD2 (6 bases). The closer fit of TRBJ2-7 to the DNA end suggests the J call may be wrong. This CDR3 region has 12 residues. Germline CDR1 reads SEHNR; CDR2 reads FQNEAQ (reference sequence).

The chain has TRBV2 and TRBJ1-2; maybe TRBD1 (5 bases). The CDR3 has 14 amino acids. Germline CDR1 is SNHLY and CDR2 is FYNNEI. Trimming left V 6 bases short and J 2 bases short, with 13 bases between. The CDR3 loop is CASRGGSFNYGYTF. In DNA, the CDR3 is TGTGCCAGCAGGGGGGGTTCCTTCAACTATGGCTACACCTTC.

The chain uses TRBV6-5 and TRBJ2-3; D gene uncertain. The CDR3 spans 12 residues. Germline CDR1 MNHEY, CDR2 SVGAGI. V was shortened by 7 bases and J by 6 bases, with 11 bases between the two germline ends. The CDR3 is CASNNPRDTQYF. The CDR3 coding sequence is TGTGCCAGCAACAATCCGAGGGATACGCAGTATTTT.

The V gene is TRBV9, the J gene TRBJ1-1, with D hard to call. CDR1 is SGDLS, CDR2 YYNGEE, per germline. The ends were cut back, 0 bases at V and 6 bases at J, with 15 bases in the middle. The CDR3 runs to 15 residues. This CDR3 reads CASSVGLARRAEAFF. CDR3 DNA sequence: TGTGCCAGCAGCGTAGGTTTAGCCCGGAGGGCTGAAGCTTTCTTT. The whole variable domain, remainder taken from reference TRBV9 and TRBJ1-1, is DSGVTQTPKHLITATGQRVTLRCSPRSGDLSVYWYQQSLDQGLQFLIQYYNGEERAKGNILERFSAQQFPDLHSELNLSSLELGDSALYFCASSVGLARRAEAFFGQGTRLTVV.

The J gene is TRBJ2-1, the V gene TRBV9; a weak D match, TRBD2 (7 bases). The CDR3 extends over 14 amino acids. Between the trimmed V and J ends, which lost 0 bases and 9 bases, there was a span of 13 bases. Germline values: CDR1 SGDLS, CDR2 YYNGEE. The CDR3 region has the DNA TGTGCCAGCAGCGTAGAGGGGAGGGGGGGTGAGCAGTTCTTC. It yields the protein CASSVEGRGGEQFF. Drawing the rest from reference TRBV9 and TRBJ2-1, the complete variable domain is DSGVTQTPKHLITATGQRVTLRCSPRSGDLSVYWYQQSLDQGLQFLIQYYNGEERAKGNILERFSAQQFPDLHSELNLSSLELGDSALYFCASSVEGRGGEQFFGPGTRLTVL.

V gene TRBV25-1 combines with J gene TRBJ2-3; no definite D call. Germline loops: CDR1 MGHDK, CDR2 SYGVNS. The ends were cut back, 3 bases at V and 6 bases at J, with 16 bases in the middle. The CDR3 is made up of 15 amino acids. The CDR3 nucleotides are TGTGCCAGCAGTGATTGGGTTGAAAGATTCGATACGCAGTATTTT. Its protein is CASSDWVERFDTQYF. Filled out from reference TRBV25-1 and TRBJ2-3, the complete variable domain reads EADIYQTPRYLVIGTGKKITLECSQTMGHDKMYWYQQDPGMELHLIHYSYGVNSTEKGDLSSESTVSRIRTEHFPLTLESARPSHTSQYLCASSDWVERFDTQYFGPGTRLTVL.

The rearrangement links TRBV30 to TRBJ2-7; D is unresolved. There are 13 residues in the CDR3. Per the germline V gene, CDR1 is GTSNPN and CDR2 is SVGIG (reference sequence). Deletions cut 3 bases from V and 7 bases from J, with 16 bases between. The CDR3 coding sequence is TGTGCCTGGAGCGCCGGTCTTAGGCGAGAGCAGTACTTC. The encoded protein is CAWSAGLRREQYF.

The chain uses TRBV5-1 and TRBJ2-5; D is uncertain. CDR3 length equals 13 residues. CDR1 SGHRS and CDR2 YFSETQ come from the germline V gene. V was clipped by 0 bases and J by 5 bases, with 8 bases between them. CDR3: CASSLGADETQYF. CDR3 bases: TGCGCCAGCAGCTTGGGGGCTGACGAGACCCAGTACTTC.

Comment on this clone: Other DNA sequences within the sample encode an identical CDR3. The rearrangement links TRBV19 to TRBJ1-2; the match to TRBD1 covers 7 bases. Germline V CDR1 and CDR2: LNHDA, SQIVND (reference sequence). The CDR3 spans 15 residues. With 3 bases clipped from V and 0 bases from J, the junction kept 4 bases outside the gene matches. This CDR3 is CASSIPGTANYGYTF. Written as DNA, the CDR3 is TGTGCCAGTAGTATCCCCGGGACAGCTAACTATGGCTACACCTTC.

The gene calls are TRBV2 and TRBJ1-1; tentative D call: TRBD1 (5 bases). The ends were cut back, 2 bases at V and 1 base at J, with 11 bases in the middle. CDR3 length: 15 amino acids. CDR1 and CDR2 from the germline V gene are SNHLY and FYNNEI. CDR3 nucleotide sequence: TGTGCCAGCAGTGAAACCGGGACCGAGAACACTGAAGCTTTCTTT. This codes for CASSETGTENTEAFF. The complete variable domain, with remaining parts taken from reference TRBV2 and TRBJ1-1, reads EPEVTQTPSHQVTQMGQEVILRCVPISNHLYFYWYRQILGQKVEFLVSFYNNEISEKSEIFDDQFSVERPDGSNFTLKIRSTKLEDSAMYFCASSETGTENTEAFFGQGTRLTVV.

The chain recombines TRBV5-1 with TRBJ2-7; D unresolved. Trimming pared 0 bases from V and 0 bases from J, leaving 10 bases between. Germline lookup yields CDR1 SGHRS and CDR2 YFSETQ. The CDR3 runs to 15 residues. CDR3 residues: CASSLGRILSYEQYF. In nucleotides, the CDR3 is TGCGCCAGCAGCTTGGGGCGGATCCTCTCCTACGAGCAGTACTTC.

The J gene is TRBJ1-1, the V gene TRBV29-1; possibly TRBD1 for D (6 bases). Germline CDR1 reads SQVTM; CDR2 reads ANQGSEA. The CDR3 loop spans 13 amino acids. The V and J ends lost 6 bases and 2 bases respectively, with 13 bases between them. The CDR3 protein is CSVSGVTNTEAFF. As DNA, the CDR3 is TGCAGCGTATCAGGGGTAACTAACACTGAAGCTTTCTTT. Complete variable domain (other parts from reference TRBV29-1 and TRBJ1-1): SAVISQKPSRDICQRGTSLTIQCQVDSQVTMMFWYRQQPGQSLTLIATANQGSEATYESGFVIDKFPISRPNLTFSTLTVSNMSPEDSSIYLCSVSGVTNTEAFFGQGTRLTVV.

The V and J genes are TRBV15 and TRBJ1-4; D is unclear. Germline V CDR1 and CDR2: LNHNV, YYDKDF (reference sequence). There are 16 residues in the CDR3. Trimming shortened V by 5 bases and J by 0 bases, and 13 bases separated the two germline ends. The CDR3 DNA is TGTGCCACCAGCGGAAAGGCTTGGGCAACTAATGAAAAACTGTTTTTT. It specifies CATSGKAWATNEKLFF.

The chain is built from TRBV7-3 and TRBJ2-2, with 7 bases aligning to TRBD1. This CDR3 contains 13 residues. The ends lost 8 bases at V and 8 bases at J; junction bases unmatched: 8. Germline CDR1 reads SGHTA; CDR2 reads FQGTGA. The CDR3 DNA is TGTGCCAGCGGTCGGCAGGGGGTGGGGGAGCTGTTTTTT. Its protein product is CASGRQGVGELFF.

This clone has more than one count but fewer than ten. The chain combines TRBV5-4 with TRBJ1-4; 8 bases map to TRBD1. Germline V gene lookup returns CDR1 SGHNT and CDR2 YYREEE (reference sequence). CDR3 length equals 14 residues. Trimming removed 3 bases from V and 6 bases from J; junction bases left unmatched: 4. DNA for the CDR3: TGTGCCAGCAGCTCAGGACAGGGACATGAAAAACTGTTTTTT. It encodes CASSSGQGHEKLFF.

CDR3: CASSFANRDEAYF. CDR3 DNA sequence: TGCGCCAGCAGCTTCGCAAACAGGGACGAGGCGTACTTC. The V gene is TRBV5-1, the J gene TRBJ2-4; D is possibly TRBD1 (6 bases). Trimming took 2 bases from V and 15 from J, leaving 18 bases between them. Per germline, CDR1 SGHRS and CDR2 YFSETQ. CDR3 length equals 13 residues.

V and J are TRBV7-9 and TRBJ1-2; D possibly corresponds to TRBD1 (5 bases). The CDR3 has 14 residues. Germline CDR1 SEHNR, CDR2 FQNEAQ (reference sequence). The germline V and J ends were trimmed by 5 bases and 4 bases, with 14 bases remaining between them. The CDR3 loop reads CASSATAIPYGYTF. DNA of the CDR3: TGTGCCAGCAGCGCGACAGCGATCCCCTATGGCTACACCTTC. Drawing the rest from reference TRBV7-9 and TRBJ1-2, the complete variable domain is DTGVSQNPRHKITKRGQNVTFRCDPISEHNRLYWYRQTLGQGPEFLTYFQNEAQLEKSRLLSDRFSAERPKGSFSTLEIQRTEQGDSAMYLCASSATAIPYGYTFGSGTRLTVV.

This sequence joins TRBV7-6 and TRBJ2-5; D remains ambiguous. Germline V gene data show CDR1 as SGHVS and CDR2 as FNYEAQ. Trimming cost V 1 base and J 2 bases, with 5 bases left between them. The CDR3 runs to 13 residues. The CDR3 DNA reads TGTGCCAGCAGCTTAGTTAGGCAAGAGACCCAGTACTTC. It is translated as CASSLVRQETQYF.